This T cell receptor beta chain originates from a study of vaccination and CD4 T cells after COVID-19. In the study overall: Six males and four females, two Hispanic, made up the convalescents.

Sequenced with the Oncomine TCR Beta short-read assay was DNA taken from cultured CD4+ T cells. TCRdb independently ran MiXCR on the PCR reads; one entry per CDR3 protein. The sample holds some 15,000 distinct CDR3 sequences; 52% are singletons and the top ten take about 14%. This clonotype was seen only a few times. What it recognizes is unknown. The treatment was: approximately nine-day PBMC culture with coronavirus spike peptide pools or control peptides (ViraFEST assay). In the ViraFEST assay, peptide-pool expansion preceded TCR sequencing of expanded clonotypes. Positive PCR dates spanned March to December 2020, predating US Alpha, Beta and Delta variants. Upon completion of 10 days of culture, CD4+ T cells were isolated via negative selection. The sequencing sample was made of CD4+ T cells from blood, cultured in vitro. The source is a human donor who had recovered from COVID-19.

The CDR3 is CASSLRRGNIQYF. CDR3 nucleotides: TGTGCCAGCAGCTTAAGGAGGGGAAACATTCAGTACTTC. V and J are TRBV7-6 and TRBJ2-4; tentative D call: TRBD2 (6 bases). The V end was cut by 2 bases, the J end by 6 bases, with 8 bases between. The CDR3 covers 13 residues. Germline loops: CDR1 SGHVS, CDR2 FNYEAQ. Full variable domain (missing parts from reference TRBV7-6 and TRBJ2-4): GAGVSQSPRYKVTKRGQDVALRCDPISGHVSLYWYRQALGQGPEFLTYFNYEAQQDKSGLPNDRFSAERPEGSISTLTIQRTEQRDSAMYRCASSLRRGNIQYFGAGTRLSVL.